This T cell receptor beta chain was found in a study of CD8+ T cells in alopecia areata. The authors extracted RNA and reverse transcribed it into cDNA as the sequencing template. Libraries were prepared by immunoSEQ multiplex PCR; TCRdb keeps only in-frame clonotypes and omits some of them. The sample has about 220,000 clones; around three fifths are singletons. The germline V and J ends were trimmed by 6 bases and 0 bases, with 6 bases remaining between them. Germline CDR1 reads MNHEY; CDR2 reads SMNVEV (reference sequence). The CDR3 runs to 13 residues. Whole-study results and caveats: Scalp clonality, along with expanded CD8+ clones among the top 100, was significantly decreased by tofacitinib. Scalp samples also contribute reads from the resident alphabeta T cells found in normal skin.

Treatment of the sample: oral pan-JAK inhibitor, 5-10 mg twice daily. To note about this clone: What it recognizes is unknown.

The chain uses TRBV27 and TRBJ1-5; unclear D gene. This receptor was obtained from a human donor with alopecia areata. Sequenced here: CD4+ T cells sorted from blood, sampled at week 4, from a patient treated with tofacitinib. CDR3 loop: CASRAISNQPQHF. The CDR3 region has the DNA TGTGCCAGCAGGGCCATTAGCAATCAGCCCCAGCATTTT.